What follows is one TCR beta chain and its context. The antigen is undetermined. The sample belongs to a study of shared clonotypes between healthy human individuals. Study at large: There were three CD4 naive, three CD4 memory, two CD8 naive and one CD8 memory plates per donor.

J was trimmed by 2 bases and V by 2 bases; bases with no gene match: 3. The CDR3 extends over 14 amino acids. From germline, CDR1 is SGDLS and CDR2 YYNGEE. Naive CD8 isolation took CD45RO-negative cells positively selected for CCR7 and excluded terminally differentiated effector memory CD45RA+ cells. At a deep level, the assay was run. Profiled with immunoSEQ multiplex PCR; TCRdb holds only in-frame clones, not every one. The sample holds around 580,000 clones; 95% to 98% are singletons and the top ten take 0.3%. Broader study findings: Naive subsets usually exceeded memory subsets in estimated richness.

This chain connects TRBV9 to TRBJ1-1; 7 nucleotides line up with TRBD1. Sequenced input: naive CD8+ T cells sorted from blood. This receptor was identified in a man in his thirties or forties in good health. CDR3 region: CASSVWDSNTEAFF. Written as DNA, the CDR3 is TGTGCCAGCAGCGTTTGGGACAGCAACACTGAAGCTTTCTTT.